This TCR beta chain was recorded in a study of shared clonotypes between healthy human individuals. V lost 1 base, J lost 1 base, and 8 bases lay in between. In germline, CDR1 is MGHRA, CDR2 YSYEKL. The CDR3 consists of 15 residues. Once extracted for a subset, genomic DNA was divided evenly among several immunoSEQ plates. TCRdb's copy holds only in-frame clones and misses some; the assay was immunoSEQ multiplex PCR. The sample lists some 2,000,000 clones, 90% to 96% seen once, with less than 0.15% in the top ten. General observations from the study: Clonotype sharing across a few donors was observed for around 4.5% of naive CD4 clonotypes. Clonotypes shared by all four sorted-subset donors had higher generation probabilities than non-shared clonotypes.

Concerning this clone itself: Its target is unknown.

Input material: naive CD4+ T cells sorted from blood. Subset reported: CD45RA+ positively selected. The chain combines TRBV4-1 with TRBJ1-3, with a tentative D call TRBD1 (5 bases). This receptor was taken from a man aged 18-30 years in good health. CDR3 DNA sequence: TGCGCCAGCAGCCAAGGGGGGAAATCTGGAAACACCATATATTTT. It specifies CASSQGGKSGNTIYF.